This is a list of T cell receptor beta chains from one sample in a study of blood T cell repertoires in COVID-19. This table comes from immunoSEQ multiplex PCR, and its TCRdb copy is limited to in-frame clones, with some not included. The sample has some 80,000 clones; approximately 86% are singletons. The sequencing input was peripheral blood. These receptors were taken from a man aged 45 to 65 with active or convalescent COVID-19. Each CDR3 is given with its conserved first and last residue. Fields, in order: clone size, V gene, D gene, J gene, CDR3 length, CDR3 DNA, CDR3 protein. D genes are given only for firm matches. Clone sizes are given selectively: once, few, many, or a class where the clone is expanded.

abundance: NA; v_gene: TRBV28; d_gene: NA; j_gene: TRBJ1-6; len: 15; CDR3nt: TGTGCCAGCAGTTTACCGCTACCCTATAATTCACCCCTCCACTTT; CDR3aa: CASSLPLPYNSPLHF
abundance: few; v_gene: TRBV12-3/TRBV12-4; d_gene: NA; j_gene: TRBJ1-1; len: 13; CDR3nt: TGTGCCAGCAGTTACAGTGGCCTCCCTGAAGCTTTCTTT; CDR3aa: CASSYSGLPEAFF
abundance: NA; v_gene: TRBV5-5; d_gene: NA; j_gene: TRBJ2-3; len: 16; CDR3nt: TGTGCCAGCAGCCTAGATCAGAGACAGAGCACAGATACGCAGTATTTT; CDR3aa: CASSLDQRQSTDTQYF
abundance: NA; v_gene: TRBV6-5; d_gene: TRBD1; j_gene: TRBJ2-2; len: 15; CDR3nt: TGTGCCAGCCTATACAGGGGAACGAACACCGGGGAGCTGTTTTTT; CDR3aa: CASLYRGTNTGELFF
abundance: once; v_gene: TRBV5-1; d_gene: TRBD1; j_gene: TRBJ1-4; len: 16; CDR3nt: TGCGCCAGCAGCTTGGTATACAGGGGGGCTAATGAAAAACTGTTTTTT; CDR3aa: CASSLVYRGANEKLFF
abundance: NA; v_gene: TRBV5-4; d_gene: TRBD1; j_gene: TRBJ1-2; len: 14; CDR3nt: TGTGCCAGCAGCTTGGCACAGGGGGACCATGGCTACACCTTC; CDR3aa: CASSLAQGDHGYTF
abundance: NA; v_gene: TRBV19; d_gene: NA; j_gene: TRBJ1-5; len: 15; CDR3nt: TGTGCCAGTAGTATTGGCCAGGGTAGCAATCAGCCCCAGCATTTT; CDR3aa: CASSIGQGSNQPQHF
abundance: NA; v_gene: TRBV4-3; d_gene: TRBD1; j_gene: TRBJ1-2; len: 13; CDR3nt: TGCGCCAGCAGCCTCTGGGACAGGGACGGCTACACCTTC; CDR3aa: CASSLWDRDGYTF
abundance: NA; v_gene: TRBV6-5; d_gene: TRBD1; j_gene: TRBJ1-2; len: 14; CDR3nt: TGTGCCAGCAGACGACCAACAGGGGGCGTTGGCTACACCTTC; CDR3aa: CASRRPTGGVGYTF
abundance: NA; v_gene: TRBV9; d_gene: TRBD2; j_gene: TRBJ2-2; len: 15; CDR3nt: TGTGCCAGCAGCGCCACTAGCGGGGGAGGCGGGGAGCTGTTTTTT; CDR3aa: CASSATSGGGGELFF